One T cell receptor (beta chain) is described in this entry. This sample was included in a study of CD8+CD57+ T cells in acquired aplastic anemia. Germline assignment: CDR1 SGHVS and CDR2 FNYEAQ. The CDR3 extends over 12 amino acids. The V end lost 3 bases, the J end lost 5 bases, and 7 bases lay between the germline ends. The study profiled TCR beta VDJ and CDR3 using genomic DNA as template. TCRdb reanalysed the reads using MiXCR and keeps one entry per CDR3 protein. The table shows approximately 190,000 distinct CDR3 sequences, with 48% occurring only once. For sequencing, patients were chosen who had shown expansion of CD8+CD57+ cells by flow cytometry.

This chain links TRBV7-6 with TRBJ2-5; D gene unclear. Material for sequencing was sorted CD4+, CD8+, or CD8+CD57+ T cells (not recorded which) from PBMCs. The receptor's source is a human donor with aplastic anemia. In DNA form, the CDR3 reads TGTGCCAGCAGCTTGGGCAGGGAGACCCAGTACTTC. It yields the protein CASSLGRETQYF.